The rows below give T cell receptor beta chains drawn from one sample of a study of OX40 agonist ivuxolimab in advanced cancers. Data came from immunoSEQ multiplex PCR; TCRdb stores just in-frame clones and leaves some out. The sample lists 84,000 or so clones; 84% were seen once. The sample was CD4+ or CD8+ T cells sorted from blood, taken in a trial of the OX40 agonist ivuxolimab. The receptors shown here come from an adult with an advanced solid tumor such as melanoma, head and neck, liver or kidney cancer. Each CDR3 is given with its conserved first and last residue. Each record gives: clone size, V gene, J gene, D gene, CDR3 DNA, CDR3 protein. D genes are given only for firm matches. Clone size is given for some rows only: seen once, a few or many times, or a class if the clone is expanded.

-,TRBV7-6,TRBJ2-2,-,TGTGCCAGCAGCCTGACAGTGAACACCGGGGAGCTGTTTTTT,CASSLTVNTGELFF
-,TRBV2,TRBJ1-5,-,TGTGCCAGCAGTGGCAGGGGAGGCAATCAGCCCCAGCATTTT,CASSGRGGNQPQHF
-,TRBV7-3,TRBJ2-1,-,TGTGCCAGCAGCCTGTGGGGGGCGGGCGCCTACAATGAGCAGTTCTTC,CASSLWGAGAYNEQFF
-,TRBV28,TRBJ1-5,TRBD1,TGTGCCAGCAGTTCGGAGGGGGCCTATAGCAATCAGCCCCAGCATTTT,CASSSEGAYSNQPQHF
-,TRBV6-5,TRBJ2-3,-,TGTGCCAGCAGTCCGCCGTCCGGGGGCACAGATACGCAGTATTTT,CASSPPSGGTDTQYF
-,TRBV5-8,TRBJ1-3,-,TGTGCCAGCAGCTTAGGCCACGCCGCTTTTTCTGGAAACACCATATATTTT,CASSLGHAAFSGNTIYF
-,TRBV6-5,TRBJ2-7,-,TGTGCCAGCAGCTCCCGTTACGAGCAGTACTTC,CASSSRYEQYF
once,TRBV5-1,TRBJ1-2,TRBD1,TGCGCCAGCAGCCCGGAGGGGGCCAGGGGTGGCTACACCTTC,CASSPEGARGGYTF
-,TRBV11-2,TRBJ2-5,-,TGTGCCAGCAGCTTAGCCGTCTACTCTGAGACCCAGTACTTC,CASSLAVYSETQYF
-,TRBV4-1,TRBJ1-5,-,TGCGCCAGCAGCCCCGTTAGTTCGGGCGGTCAGCCCCAGCATTTT,CASSPVSSGGQPQHF
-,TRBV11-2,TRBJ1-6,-,TGTGCCAGCAGCATCAATAATTCACCCCTCCACTTT,CASSINNSPLHF
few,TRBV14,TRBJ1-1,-,TGTGCCAGCAGCCCTTTCATCTTTTCCACTGAAGCTTTCTTT,CASSPFIFSTEAFF
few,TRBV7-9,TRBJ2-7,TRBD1,TGTGCCAGCAGCGTACAGGGGGTAGGCGAGCAGTACTTC,CASSVQGVGEQYF
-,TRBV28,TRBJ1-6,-,TGTGCCAGCAGAACCCCCCAGCCGGGTCCCCTCCACTTT,CASRTPQPGPLHF
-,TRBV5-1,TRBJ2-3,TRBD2,TGCGCCAGCAGCCCGCGGGGGTCGTTGGGCACAGATACGCAGTATTTT,CASSPRGSLGTDTQYF
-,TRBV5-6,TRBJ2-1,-,TGTGCCAGCAGCCAGGCGTGGGGGAGGAGTTCCTACAATGAGCAGTTCTTC,CASSQAWGRSSYNEQFF
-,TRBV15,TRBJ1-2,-,TGTGCCACCAGCGGACAGACGAGGGGGGTCGGCTACACCTTC,CATSGQTRGVGYTF
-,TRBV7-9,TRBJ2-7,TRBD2,TGTGCCAGCAGCTCCACATGGGGGGGACCAAGAACCTACGAGCAGTACTTC,CASSSTWGGPRTYEQYF
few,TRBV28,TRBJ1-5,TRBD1,TGTGCCAGCAGCCTGGGACAGGGCAATCAGCCCCAGCATTTT,CASSLGQGNQPQHF
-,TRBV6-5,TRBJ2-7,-,TGTGCCAGCAGGGGGACGTCCCGCTACGAGCAGTACTTC,CASRGTSRYEQYF
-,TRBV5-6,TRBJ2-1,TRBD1,TGTGCCAGCAGCTTCGGGACAGGGGGTTGGGATGAGCAGTTCTTC,CASSFGTGGWDEQFF
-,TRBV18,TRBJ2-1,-,TGTGCCAGCTCACCGGGGTATGGCCAGGATCGCGAGCAGTTCTTC,CASSPGYGQDREQFF
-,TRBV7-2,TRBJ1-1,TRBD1,TGTGCCAGCAGCCCGTCGGTCTGGACAGGGGTCTACAACACTGAAGCTTTCTTT,CASSPSVWTGVYNTEAFF
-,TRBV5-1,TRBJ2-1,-,TGCGCCAGCAGCCAAACCGGGACTCGAGCCTCCTACAATGAGCAGTTCTTC,CASSQTGTRASYNEQFF
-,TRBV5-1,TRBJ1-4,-,TGCGCCAGCAGCTTCCGATCTAATGAAAAACTGTTTTTT,CASSFRSNEKLFF
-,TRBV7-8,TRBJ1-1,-,TGTGCCAGCACCGACGGGGTGAACACTGAAGCTTTCTTT,CASTDGVNTEAFF
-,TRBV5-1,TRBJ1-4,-,TGCGCCAGCAGCCCTTTAGGGGCCAATGAAAAACTGTTTTTT,CASSPLGANEKLFF
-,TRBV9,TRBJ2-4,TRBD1,TGTGCCAGCAGCCCCCGGACAGGGGTTAACATTCAGTACTTC,CASSPRTGVNIQYF
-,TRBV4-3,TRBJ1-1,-,TGCGCCAGCAGCCACAAATTAGGGAAGAACACTGAAGCTTTCTTT,CASSHKLGKNTEAFF
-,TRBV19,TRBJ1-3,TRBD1,TGTGCCAGTACCTATCGGCCCGGACAGGGGAGGTCTGGAAACACCATATATTTT,CASTYRPGQGRSGNTIYF
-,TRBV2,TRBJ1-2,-,TGTGCCAGCAGTCGGTCAGGGTGGTACTATGGCTACACCTTC,CASSRSGWYYGYTF
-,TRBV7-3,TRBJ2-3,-,TGTGCCAGCAGCTTACAAGGGGCTAGGGGCACAGATACGCAGTATTTT,CASSLQGARGTDTQYF
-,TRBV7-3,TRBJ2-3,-,TGTGCCAGCAGCTTATATGGAGATACGCAGTATTTT,CASSLYGDTQYF
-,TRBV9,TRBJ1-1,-,TGTGCCAGCAGCCCACGTGGGCCAGGCGACACTGAAGCTTTCTTT,CASSPRGPGDTEAFF
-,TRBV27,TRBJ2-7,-,TGTGCCAGCAGTCCTATTTTCCGCTACGAGCAGTACTTC,CASSPIFRYEQYF